The clone carrying this T cell receptor (beta chain) came up a few times. Its matching antigen is unknown. This specimen belongs to a study of type 1 and type 2 diabetes patients. Looking at the study overall: A total of around 18,000,000 paired-end reads came from the whole study.

CDR1 is SGHRS, CDR2 YFSETQ, per germline. Trimming removed 5 bases from V and 3 bases from J; junction bases left unmatched: 5. The CDR3 length is 14 residues. General study findings and limits: Groups were not age- or gender-matched, which may bias interpretation. Highly-expanded CD4+ clones were few in type 2 diabetes, median one, roughly 4% of reads.

The PCR template was genomic DNA. A primer set of 30 forward and 13 reverse primers amplified the CDR3. Each CDR3 protein gets one entry after TCRdb re-called the multiplex PCR reads with MiXCR. The sample includes more than 250,000 distinct CDR3 sequences, 45% to 60% of them seen just once. V is TRBV5-1 and J is TRBJ2-7; TRBD1 aligns across 10 bases. The TCR was taken from a man in his late teens or twenties with type 2 diabetes. The sequencing input was peripheral blood mononuclear cells (PBMCs). In DNA form, the CDR3 reads TGCGCCAGCAGTCCGACAGGGGGCATCTACGAGCAGTACTTC. It is translated as CASSPTGGIYEQYF.